These 9 T cell receptor beta chains came from one sample sequenced in a study of early T cells in non-severe SARS-CoV-2 infection. TCRdb itself ran the 5' RACE reads through MiXCR, one entry per CDR3 protein. The table records roughly 69,000 distinct CDR3 sequences, 7.5% to 9% of them present only once. Sequences were derived from whole blood, sampled at baseline. The receptors come from an adult who was a healthcare worker with PCR-confirmed SARS-CoV-2 infection or an uninfected control (not recorded which).

V gene TRBV9 combines with J gene TRBJ2-2; a weak D match, TRBD2 (6 bases). In germline, CDR1 is SGDLS, CDR2 YYNGEE. The CDR3 contains 17 residues. Trimming took off 0 bases at V and 1 base at J, with 13 bases between the two ends. The CDR3 nucleotides read TGTGCCAGCAGCGTAGCTTGGGCGGGGATGAACACCGGGGAGCTGTTTTTT. It specifies CASSVAWAGMNTGELFF. Variable domain in full (rest from reference TRBV9 and TRBJ2-2): DSGVTQTPKHLITATGQRVTLRCSPRSGDLSVYWYQQSLDQGLQFLIQYYNGEERAKGNILERFSAQQFPDLHSELNLSSLELGDSALYFCASSVAWAGMNTGELFFGEGSRLTVL.

This clonotype was detected a few times. The chain employs TRBV29-1 and TRBJ2-1; 8 bases are a match to TRBD1. From germline, CDR1 is SQVTM and CDR2 ANQGSEA. This CDR3 has 13 residues. The V and J ends lost 5 bases and 5 bases, in that order; junction bases with no gene match: 5. The CDR3 DNA sequence: TGCAGCGTTCTGGACAGGGACAACAATGAGCAGTTCTTC. It yields the protein CSVLDRDNNEQFF.

This chain links TRBV15 with TRBJ2-3; D gene uncertain. The V and J ends lost 0 bases and 2 bases respectively, with 9 bases between them. The CDR3 length is 15 residues. Looked up from germline, CDR1 is LNHNV and CDR2 is YYDKDF (reference sequence). The CDR3 is CATSRDSSNTDTQYF. The DNA for the CDR3 is TGTGCCACCAGCAGAGATTCGTCAAACACAGATACGCAGTATTTT.

This clonotype was seen repeatedly, ten times or more. The chain combines TRBV4-2 with TRBJ2-2; perhaps TRBD2 as D (5 bases). This CDR3 is 16 amino acids long. CDR1 LGHNA and CDR2 YNFKEQ come from the germline V gene. The V and J ends lost 2 bases and 4 bases respectively, with 14 bases between them. In nucleotides, the CDR3 is TGTGCCAGCAGCCAAACCCATATTCGGGGCACCGGGGAGCTGTTTTTT. Translated, it gives CASSQTHIRGTGELFF.

The chain has TRBV20-1 and TRBJ1-5, with 7 nucleotides matching TRBD1. The CDR3 has 13 residues. Germline V CDR1 and CDR2: DFQATT, SNEGSKA (reference sequence). The V segment lost 1 base and the J segment 6 bases; nucleotides outside the gene matches: 3. The CDR3 DNA sequence: TGCAGTGCTAGAGGACAGGGAGGTCAGCCCCAGCATTTT. Translating it yields CSARGQGGQPQHF.

This clonotype has at least ten counts. This chain connects TRBV29-1 to TRBJ1-2, with D possibly matching TRBD1 (5 bases). V lost 0 bases and J lost 5, with 13 bases in between. CDR1 is SQVTM and CDR2 is ANQGSEA in the germline V gene. The CDR3 is 14 residues long. This CDR3 reads CSVEDDQGEYGYTF. The CDR3 DNA reads as TGCAGCGTTGAAGATGACCAGGGCGAGTATGGCTACACCTTC.

The table lists this clonotype with a few counts. The chain recombines TRBV6-5 with TRBJ1-2; 8 nucleotides agree with TRBD1. V was clipped by 5 bases and J by 1 base; unmatched bases: 6. Germline V gene lookup returns CDR1 MNHEY and CDR2 SVGAGI. The length of the CDR3 is 15 residues. The CDR3 region has the DNA TGTGCCAGCAGTGGAATACAGGGGGTTAACTATGGCTACACCTTC. Encoded protein: CASSGIQGVNYGYTF.

This clonotype was seen many times. The CDR3 DNA is TGTGCCAGCAGCCACCCCGATCTACTCTACGAGCAGTACTTC. Protein sequence: CASSHPDLLYEQYF. V is TRBV5-6 and J is TRBJ2-7; no reliable D call. The CDR3 has 14 residues. Trimming took 4 bases from V and 3 from J, leaving 14 bases between them. The V gene's germline CDR1 is SGHDT and CDR2 YYEEEE.

This clonotype has ten or more counts. V usage is TRBV24-1 and J usage is TRBJ2-3; D might be TRBD2 (6 bases). Germline CDR1 is KGHDR and CDR2 is SFDVKD. Trimming shortened V by 0 bases and J by 3 bases, and 15 bases separated the two germline ends. The CDR3 is 17 residues long. CDR3 sequence (DNA): TGTGCCACCAGTGATTTGCAGGAGGGCTATAGGACAGATACGCAGTATTTT. Translated, it gives CATSDLQEGYRTDTQYF.